This entry is about one T cell receptor beta chain. The data originate from a study of blood T cell repertoires in COVID-19. Overall study: Whether acute or convalescent, the COVID-19 samples came from the United States, Italy and Spain. The analysed material was cDNA or gDNA that came from T cells, B-cell-depleted T cells, or PBMCs.

As handled by the study authors: Using reference gene primer amplification, nucleated cell counts were estimated. Repertoires were generated with immunoSEQ multiplex PCR, while TCRdb's copy carries only in-frame clones and drops some. V, J and clone size reflect that table, while D and trimming were determined from the DNA. The sample has some 74,000 clones, approximately 80% seen once. CDR3 length: 14 residues. Germline values: CDR1 SGDLS, CDR2 YYNGEE. V was cut by 3 bases and J by 5 bases, with 14 bases left in between. The sequencing input was peripheral blood. The clonotype originates from a human donor in a cohort sampled during active COVID-19. V and J are TRBV9 and TRBJ2-5; D is ambiguous. The chain's CDR3 is CASSANPVQETQYF. The CDR3 DNA is TGTGCCAGCAGCGCCAATCCCGTCCAGGAGACCCAGTACTTC.